This TCR beta chain was sequenced for a study of CD8 T cells in Susac syndrome. Study-level information: When blood was drawn, patients with Susac syndrome were on intravenous immunoglobulin alone, on corticosteroids, or therapy-naive. The study, taken as a whole, reports: Where Susac syndrome CD4+ T cell repertoires were concerned, no clonal expansion was evident.

CDR1 KGHSH and CDR2 LQKENI come from the germline V gene. The CDR3 covers 14 residues. Deletions cut 2 bases from V and 0 bases from J, with 6 bases between. Patients having Susac syndrome satisfied recently defined diagnostic criteria for definite or probable disease. With random hexamers, reverse transcription was performed on roughly 0.45 to 1 ug of RNA. An immunoSEQ multiplex PCR generated amplified TCR beta CDR3 products spanning 54 Vbeta and 13 Jbeta. MiXCR was run by TCRdb on the immunoSEQ multiplex PCR reads, yielding one entry per CDR3 protein. The sample gives 150,000 to 200,000 distinct CDR3 sequences, roughly 94% of which show up once; approximately 0.099% is in the top ten. Regarding this clonotype: Its antigen is unknown.

The chain carries TRBV18 and TRBJ2-3; unclear D gene. The clonotype was recovered from a human donor with Susac syndrome. Sample: CD4+ T cells from PBMCs. CDR3 sequence: CASSPEVSTDTQYF. The DNA of the CDR3 is TGTGCCAGCTCACCAGAGGTCAGCACAGATACGCAGTATTTT.